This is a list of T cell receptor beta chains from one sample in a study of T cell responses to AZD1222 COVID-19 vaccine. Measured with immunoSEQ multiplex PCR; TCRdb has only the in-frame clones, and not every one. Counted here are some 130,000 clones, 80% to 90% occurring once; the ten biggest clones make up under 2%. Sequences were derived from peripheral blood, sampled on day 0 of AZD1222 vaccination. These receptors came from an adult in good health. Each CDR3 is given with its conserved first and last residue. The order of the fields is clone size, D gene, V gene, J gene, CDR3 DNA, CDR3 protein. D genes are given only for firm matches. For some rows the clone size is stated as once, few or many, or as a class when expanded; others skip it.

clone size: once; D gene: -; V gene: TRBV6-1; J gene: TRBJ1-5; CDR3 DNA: TGTGCCAGCAGTGAAGCAAGGCAGGGAGCGCAGCCCCAGCATTTT; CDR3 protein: CASSEARQGAQPQHF
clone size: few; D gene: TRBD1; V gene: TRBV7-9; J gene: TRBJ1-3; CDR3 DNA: TGTGCCAGCAGCTTAGAGGGGGCCGCTTCCACATATTTT; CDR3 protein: CASSLEGAASTYF
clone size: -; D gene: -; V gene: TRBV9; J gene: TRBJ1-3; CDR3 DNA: TGTGCCAGCAGCGTAGGAAGGGGTTTTGGAAACACCATATATTTT; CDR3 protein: CASSVGRGFGNTIYF
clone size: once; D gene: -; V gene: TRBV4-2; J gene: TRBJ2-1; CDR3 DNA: TGTGCCAGCAGCCAAGATGATCGGGTAGTCTCCTACAATGAGCAGTTCTTC; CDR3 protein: CASSQDDRVVSYNEQFF
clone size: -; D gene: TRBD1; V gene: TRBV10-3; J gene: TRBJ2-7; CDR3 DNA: TGTGCCATCAGTGAGGGGACAGGCAATTCGATGTACTTC; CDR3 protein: CAISEGTGNSMYF
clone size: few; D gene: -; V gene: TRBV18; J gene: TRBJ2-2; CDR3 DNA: TGTGCCAGCTCACCACTGGCCGGGGAGCTGTTTTTT; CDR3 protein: CASSPLAGELFF
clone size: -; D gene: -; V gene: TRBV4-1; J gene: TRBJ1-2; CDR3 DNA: TGCGCCAGCAGCCAAGATCCGGGAGGGGGGGATGGCTACACCTTC; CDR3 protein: CASSQDPGGGDGYTF
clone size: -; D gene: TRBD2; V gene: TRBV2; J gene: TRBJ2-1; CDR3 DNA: TGTGCCAGCGGGGGGGTTAGCTCCTACAATGAGCAGTTCTTC; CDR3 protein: CASGGVSSYNEQFF
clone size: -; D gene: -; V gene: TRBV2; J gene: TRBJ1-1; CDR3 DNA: TGTGCCAGCAGTGGACAGATGAACACTGAAGCTTTCTTT; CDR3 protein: CASSGQMNTEAFF
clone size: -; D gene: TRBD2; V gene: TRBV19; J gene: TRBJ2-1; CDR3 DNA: TGTGCCAGTATGGCCCTAGCGGATTGGAGCTCCTACAATGAGCAGTTCTTC; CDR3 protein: CASMALADWSSYNEQFF
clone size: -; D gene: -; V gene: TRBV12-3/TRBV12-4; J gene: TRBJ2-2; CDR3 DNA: TGTGCCAAACGGATGAACACCGGGGAGCTGTTTTTT; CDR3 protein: CAKRMNTGELFF
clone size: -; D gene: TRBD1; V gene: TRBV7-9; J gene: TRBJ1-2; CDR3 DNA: TGTGCCAGCAGCTTACCCGGGACAGGGAGCTATGGCTACACCTTC; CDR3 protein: CASSLPGTGSYGYTF
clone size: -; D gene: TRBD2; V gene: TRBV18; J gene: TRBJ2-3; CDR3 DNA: TGTGCCAGCTCACCGCCAGCGGGATTCGTGGATACGCAGTATTTT; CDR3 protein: CASSPPAGFVDTQYF
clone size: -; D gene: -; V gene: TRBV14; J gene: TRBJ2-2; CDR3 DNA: TGTGCCAGCAGTCCGGTTCGGGGGCCCGGGGAGCTGTTTTTT; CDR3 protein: CASSPVRGPGELFF
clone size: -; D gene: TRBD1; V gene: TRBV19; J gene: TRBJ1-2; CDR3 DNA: TGTGCCAGTATGGTCTCGGGACAGGACGATGGCTACACCTTC; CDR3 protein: CASMVSGQDDGYTF
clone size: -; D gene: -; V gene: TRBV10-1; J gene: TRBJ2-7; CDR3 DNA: TGCGCCAGCGTCTTTAGGTCGGCCTACGAGCAGTACTTC; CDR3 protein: CASVFRSAYEQYF
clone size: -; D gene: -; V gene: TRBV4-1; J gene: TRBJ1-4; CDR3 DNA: TGCGCCAGCAGCCAACAGGGGAAAGGTGAAAAACTGTTTTTT; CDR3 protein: CASSQQGKGEKLFF
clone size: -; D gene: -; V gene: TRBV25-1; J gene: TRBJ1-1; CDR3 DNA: TGTGCCAGCAGGGCTGGGAAGGGGACGGGGACTGAAGCTTTCTTT; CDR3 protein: CASRAGKGTGTEAFF
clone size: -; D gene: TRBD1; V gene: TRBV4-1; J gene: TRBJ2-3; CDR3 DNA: TGCGCCAGCAGCCCGGCAGGGGGCTCGGATACGCAGTATTTT; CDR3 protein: CASSPAGGSDTQYF
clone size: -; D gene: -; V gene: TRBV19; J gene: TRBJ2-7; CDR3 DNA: TGTGCCAGTAGTATAAAAGCCAGCTCCTACGAGCAGTACTTC; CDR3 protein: CASSIKASSYEQYF